The 3 T cell receptor beta chains presented below share a single source sample, sequenced in a study of T cells in Graves' hyperthyroidism and ophthalmopathy (dated by TCRdb to the late 2010s). Preparation of the library involved multiplex PCR. TCRdb lists the instrument as Illumina HiSeq 2000. Amplification of TCR beta CDR3 regions was carried out from RNA transcripts. For the first round of RT-PCR on the TCR CDR3, the HTBI primer set was used together with the Qiagen OneStep RT-PCR kit. Using fastp at Q25 and MiXCR, TCRdb reprocessed the public reads and kept productive beta chains. Every entry covers one CDR3 protein and lists the most common genes and DNA from its rows. Here the sample has about 360,000 distinct CDR3 sequences; under 15% occur a single time. The ten most abundant clones make up 9.2% of the sample. The sample taken for sequencing was blood. These receptors were obtained from a woman in her late teens or twenties with Graves' hyperthyroidism.

This clonotype was detected many times. V usage is TRBV28 and J usage is TRBJ1-4, with a possible D match to TRBD1 (6 bases). This CDR3 contains 20 residues. The V end lost 5 bases, the J end lost 0 bases, and 25 bases lay between the germline ends. Germline CDR1 reads MDHEN; CDR2 reads SYDVKM. The CDR3 sequence is CASSPTGLRRRGATNEKLFF. The CDR3 nucleotides read TGTGCCAGCAGTCCTACAGGGCTCAGGAGAAGGGGTGCAACTAATGAAAAACTGTTTTTT. Variable domain in full (rest from reference TRBV28 and TRBJ1-4): DVKVTQSSRYLVKRTGEKVFLECVQDMDHENMFWYRQDPGLGLRLIYFSYDVKMKEKGDIPEGYSVSREKKERFSLILESASTNQTSMYLCASSPTGLRRRGATNEKLFFGSGTQLSVL.

This clonotype was counted many times. This rearrangement joins TRBV6-1 to TRBJ1-1, with no clear D. There are 14 residues in the CDR3. Trimming shortened V by 2 bases and J by 4 bases, and 11 bases separated the two germline ends. Germline CDR1 reads MNHNS; CDR2 reads SASEGT. The CDR3 coding sequence is TGTGCCAGCAGTGAATGGGTCGAGCGCACTGAAGCTTTCTTT. Its translation is CASSEWVERTEAFF.

This clonotype was seen a handful of times. The V gene is TRBV12-3 or TRBV12-4, the J gene TRBJ1-2; possibly TRBD1 for D (5 bases). Between the trimmed V and J ends, which lost 6 bases and 4 bases, there was a span of 15 bases. This CDR3 contains 14 residues. Written as DNA, the CDR3 is TGTGCCAGCAGGGGTGGGGACGAGGGCTATGGCTACACCTTC. Protein product: CASRGGDEGYGYTF.